The present TCR beta chain was sequenced within a study of response to subunit inactivated influenza vaccine. This clonotype has just a few counts. Its matching antigen is unknown. TCRdb fed the RT-PCR reads into MiXCR, producing one record per CDR3 protein. Of 600,000 to 850,000 distinct CDR3 sequences in the sample, 14% were seen once. Study results and caveats: There was a suggestion from the authors that each seasonal influenza vaccination recruits few new T cells.

Between the trimmed V and J ends, which lost 3 bases and 3 bases, there was a span of 10 bases. Germline CDR1 is SGHTA and CDR2 is FQGNSA. There are 14 residues in the CDR3. This material consisted of PBMCs from blood, taken around 15 days before vaccination. The J gene is TRBJ2-3, the V gene TRBV7-2; D is possibly TRBD2 (5 bases). This receptor was taken from a man between 45 and 60 years old who received an inactivated influenza vaccine. CDR3 in amino acids: CASSFLTGTDTQYF. The CDR3 DNA is TGTGCCAGCAGCTTCCTGACGGGGACAGATACGCAGTATTTT.